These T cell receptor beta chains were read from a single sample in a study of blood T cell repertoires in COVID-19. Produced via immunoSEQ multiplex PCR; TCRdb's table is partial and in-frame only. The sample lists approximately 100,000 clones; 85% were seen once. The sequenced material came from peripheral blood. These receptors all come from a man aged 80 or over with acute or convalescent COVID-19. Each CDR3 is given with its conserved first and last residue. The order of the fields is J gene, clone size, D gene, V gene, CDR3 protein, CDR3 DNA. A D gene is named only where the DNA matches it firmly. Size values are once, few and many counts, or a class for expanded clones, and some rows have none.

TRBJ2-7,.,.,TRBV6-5,CASSPNGGTYEQYF,TGTGCCAGCAGCCCAAATGGCGGAACCTACGAGCAGTACTTC
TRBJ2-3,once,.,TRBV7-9,CASSLAGPTDTQYF,TGTGCCAGCAGCTTAGCTGGGCCCACAGATACGCAGTATTTT
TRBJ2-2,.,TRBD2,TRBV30,CAWSRREGLTGELFF,TGTGCCTGGAGTCGGCGGGAGGGCCTCACCGGGGAGCTGTTTTTT
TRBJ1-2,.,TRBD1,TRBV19,CASSTSDRASYGYTF,TGTGCCAGTAGTACGTCGGACAGGGCGTCCTATGGCTACACCTTC
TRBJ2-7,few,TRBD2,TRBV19,CASSFRIAGDEQYF,TGTGCCAGTAGTTTCCGCATAGCGGGAGACGAGCAGTACTTC
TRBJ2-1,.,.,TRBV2,CASTLYNEQFF,TGTGCCAGCACTCTTTACAATGAGCAGTTCTTC
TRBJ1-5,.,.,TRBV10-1,CASSESKSKSRGDLPQHF,TGCGCCAGCAGTGAGTCTAAGTCAAAGAGCAGGGGCGACTTGCCCCAGCATTTT
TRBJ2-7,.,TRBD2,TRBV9,CASRARFREGTYEQYF,TGTGCCAGCAGAGCCCGGTTCCGGGAGGGAACCTACGAGCAGTACTTC
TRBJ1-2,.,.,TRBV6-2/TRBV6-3,CASSYTQRDGYTF,TGTGCCAGCAGTTACACCCAACGAGATGGCTACACCTTC
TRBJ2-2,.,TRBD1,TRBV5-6,CASSLEDRGPGELFF,TGTGCCAGCAGCTTGGAAGACAGGGGGCCCGGGGAGCTGTTTTTT
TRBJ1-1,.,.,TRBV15,CATSRETTGAFF,TGTGCCACCAGCAGAGAGACGACAGGAGCTTTCTTT
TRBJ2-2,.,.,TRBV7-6,CASSPLNGLTGELFF,TGTGCCAGCAGCCCACTAAATGGCCTAACCGGGGAGCTGTTTTTT
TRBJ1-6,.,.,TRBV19,CASNGGPYNSPLHF,TGTGCCAGTAACGGGGGACCCTATAATTCACCCCTCCACTTT
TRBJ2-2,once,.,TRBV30,CAWSRLSTGELFF,TGTGCCTGGAGTCGACTGAGCACCGGGGAGCTGTTTTTT
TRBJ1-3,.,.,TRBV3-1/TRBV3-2,CASSQVAGSRNTIYF,TGTGCCAGCAGCCAAGTTGCAGGAAGTAGAAACACCATATATTTT
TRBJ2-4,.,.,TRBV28,CASSLEGDIQYF,TGTGCCAGCAGTTTGGAGGGTGACATTCAGTACTTC